This T cell receptor (beta chain) originates from a study of control samples from healthy donors and cancer patients. CDR1 is SEHNR and CDR2 is FQNEAQ in the germline V gene (reference sequence). V lost 3 bases, J lost 14 bases, and 25 bases lay in between. There are 15 residues in the CDR3. Method: immunoSEQ multiplex PCR; TCRdb's copy keeps in-frame clones and lacks some. The data show about 120,000 clones, roughly 90% seen once. The clonotype originates from a man aged 45 to 65 in good health. The sequencing input was blood. The rearrangement joins TRBV7-9 to TRBJ1-2, with D perhaps TRBD1 (5 bases). The CDR3 DNA reads as TGTGCCAGCAGCTTTTCTCGGGACTCCGATTCCTATAGTACCTTC. Residues: CASSFSRDSDSYSTF.